Here is one T cell receptor (beta chain) with its context. This entry belongs to a study of T cell clusters in autoimmune cytopenias. One tube held mixed TRB-A and TRB-B primer pools for touch-down PCR. TCRdb derives one entry per CDR3 protein from the multiplex PCR reads, leaving out DNA. The sample totals more than 7,500 distinct CDR3 sequences; its top ten clones hold 5% to 5.5%. Each sample's input was 200 to 250 ng genomic DNA, some 40,000 genome equivalents. The receptor comes from a human donor with an autoimmune cytopenia or autoimmune hepatitis (not recorded which). Sequencing was carried out using peripheral blood.

The CDR3 loop is CASSLGQGSWEQYF. V is TRBV11-2 and J is TRBJ2-7; TCRdb's D call, TRBD1, is unchecked because there is no DNA. CDR1 SGHAT and CDR2 FQNNGV come from the germline V gene. The CDR3 covers 14 residues.